The present entry profiles one TCR beta chain with its context. Its cognate antigen has yet to be identified. The input lacks base qualities; no much larger clone sits a single base away. The record originates from a study of cytomegalovirus exposure and HLA in healthy donors (dated by TCRdb to the late 2010s). Context from the whole study: In an earlier analysis of some 610 of the donors, about 260 Gb of sequence data and some 120 million unique TCR beta sequences from roughly 200 million T cells were reported. Of the 350 to 450 genotyped donors, about 80% fell in the genetic ancestry cluster associated with self-reported Caucasian donors. Among roughly 400 genotyped donors of the cohort, an average of approximately 240,000 unique TCR beta nucleotide sequences were sequenced per donor, 15% to 20% of them non-productive. Around 320 gigabases of sequencing data and approximately 85 million unique TCR sequences were included in an early release covering around 650 HLA-typed donors. Every repertoire in the discovery cohort had been generated on one and the same sequencing platform. In addition to the first cohort of around 670 subjects, a separate validation cohort of 120 different subjects was used. Four to six DR-DQ haplotypes were handled as single units for association and clustering, since linkage in the cohort was strong. The aim of the study was to test whether cataloging public T cell receptors could identify signatures of past pathogen exposure. To decide whether each TCR beta V gene segment behaved as functional or pseudogenic, an earlier analysis of over 500 of the donors relied on high-throughput TCR beta sequencing. The study combined high-throughput TCR immunosequencing, statistical association of individual TCRs with disease status, and machine learning to predict cytomegalovirus infection status. Both class I and class II loci were covered by HLA typing, at four-digit resolution. Genome-wide SNP genotypes for about 65% of the 666 donors were used in a later genetic analysis, which treated that subset as a discovery cohort. Donor age, sex, ethnicity and CMV serostatus were collected together with the repertoire data. The study used immunosequencing to profile the T cell repertoires of several hundred subjects and linked those repertoires to cytomegalovirus serostatus. To study patterns of TCR occurrence, a later analysis re-analyzed previously published TCR beta repertoires from just over 650 donors and added high-resolution HLA genotyping. Typing coverage varied by locus: roughly 629-640 donors for A, B, C, DRB1 and DQB1; 500 to 550 for DQA1; about 600 for DPA1; some 470 for DPB1. In the later analysis, no new phenotypic data were used to find candidate immune exposures; instead, reliance was placed on TCR beta sequences and their occurrence across donors. General conclusions and limits of the study: A later genetic analysis associated a missense DCLRE1C variant with V-gene and J-gene trimming of TCR beta chains, and an independent cohort replicated the association. In a later analysis, the rate of TCR association differed among HLA loci, with DRB1 alleles having the most associated TCRs and HLA-C alleles having the fewest. The classifier was reported to diagnose cytomegalovirus status with high specificity and sensitivity in both the original and validation cohorts. A later analysis reported that several top co-occurrence clusters appeared linked to parvovirus B19, influenza, CMV and Epstein-Barr virus. According to the authors, the approach could potentially be generalized to other disease states and immunological phenotypes. A later analysis associated 15,000 to 20,000 TCR beta sequences with specific HLA alleles at a false discovery rate of 0.05. The presence/absence analyses assumed that sequencing depth was roughly uniform across donors, and that assumption may not be true. The cohort was sequenced for TCR beta chains only, and without alpha or paired-chain data the features that could be detected were limited. Some IMGT-functional V segments, including TRBV6-2 and TRBV6-3, could not be distinguished by the 87-base-pair reads and were therefore excluded. A few of the identified cytomegalovirus-associated TCR beta chains were confirmed in vitro to be specific for cytomegalovirus antigens. A total of 150 to 200 TCR beta chains were listed by the study as associated with cytomegalovirus. When HLA alleles, especially DR and DQ, strongly co-occurred, TCR associations were difficult to assign to individual alleles. HLA typing was unavailable for some donors at each locus, so association tests used only the typed subset. Compared with equally common non-associated chains, HLA-associated TCR beta chains in a later analysis were more clonally expanded and had lower generation probabilities. Because counts were too low, about 18 rarely observed V segments, including chromosome 9 orphons, were excluded from the earlier analysis of 587 of the donors. A cluster of highly shared sequence variants was judged likely to be a technical artifact of the sequencing pipeline. Most CMV-associated TCR beta chains appeared to be HLA-restricted in a later analysis, and the HLA associations seemed to be driven largely by CMV exposure. The only immune exposure information available for the cohort was CMV serostatus. A further reported finding was that TCR beta sequences accurately predicted the HLA-A and HLA-B alleles for most subjects in the first cohort. In a later genetic analysis, fewer N-insertions in productive TCRs were reported among donors in an Asian-associated ancestry cluster than the roughly 700-donor mean. Linkage disequilibrium might explain the correlated functional status among segregating V segments, but an unknown experimental factor could not be excluded. Most TCR sequences were seen in very few donors, while some public TCRs were found in many individuals. In an earlier analysis of 450 to 750 of the donors, most TCR beta V segments appeared in productive rearrangements about 87% or about 30% of the time, broadly matching IMGT annotations.

Libraries were constructed by the immunoSEQ multiplex PCR assay. A mixture of 60 forward primers for TCR Vbeta segments and 13 reverse primers for TCR Jbeta segments was used in the multiplex PCR. Amplification of the CDR3 region of rearranged TCR beta genes was performed with a multiplex PCR assay on genomic DNA. The amplified TCR beta libraries were sequenced on the Illumina HiSeq System as 87-base-pair reads. As for the original processing: Across the 670 or so repertoires, a later analysis counted tens of millions of unique TCR beta chains, roughly 11 million of which were shared by at least two donors. Raw reads were error-corrected and collapsed into unique sequences by a nearest-neighbor algorithm in which closely related sequences were merged to remove PCR and sequencing errors. V, D and J gene segments were assigned by aligning CDR3 sequences to IMGT reference sequences. For a sequence to be retained, at least a six-nucleotide match to both a V gene segment and a J gene segment was required. A rearrangement counted as productive if the CDR3 had no stop codons and remained in frame with V and J, and every other rearrangement counted as non-productive. CDR3 was defined by IMGT convention, running from the second conserved V-encoded cysteine to the conserved J-encoded phenylalanine. Sequences without an unambiguous match to a single V gene segment were excluded from the earlier analysis of 500 to 700 of the donors. An earlier analysis of under 750 of the donors called V segments functional above 56.7% productive rearrangements and segregating when the between-donor standard deviation exceeded 5%. A statistical classification framework was built to diagnose cytomegalovirus status from the catalog of TCR beta chain sequences. In a later analysis, TCR nucleotide sequences were compared against IMGT/GENE-DB human TR gene sequences so that V and J genes could be assigned. In a later analysis, CDR3 sequences and most-parsimonious VDJ recombination scenarios were assigned using the TCRdist pipeline. In a later analysis, each TCR beta chain was defined by its CDR3 amino acid sequence together with its V-gene family, and reads without a unique V-gene family were excluded. As a way to deal with suspected cross-contamination and a sequencing artifact, a later analysis dropped approximately 570 nucleotide sequences that were highly shared and had low generation probability. For each public chain, a later analysis derived a clonal expansion index from normalized ranks of inferred template counts within each repertoire. Generation probabilities in a later analysis came from a VDJ recombination model fitted to out-of-frame rearrangements, and those results were checked against IGoR. Hypergeometric tests were used in a later analysis to score TCR-TCR, TCR-HLA and TCR-CMV co-occurrence, with a repertoire-size bias correction applied to the TCR pairs. In a later analysis, false discovery rates were estimated by permuting HLA or CMV assignments 20 times. In a later analysis, co-occurring TCRs were grouped with DBSCAN, and TCRdist sequence similarity was added when clustering was performed within HLA-allele-positive subsets. Repertoires with fewer than 30,000 or more than 120,000 public chains, plus five repertoires with anomalous nucleotide sharing, were excluded from co-occurrence clustering. TCRdb limited this immuneACCESS table to in-frame rearrangements with V and J called. A share of clones is missing; checked studies link under half to unresolved V genes, and the rest is unexplained. The V and J calls and clone size were taken over from that table, and D and trimming were inferred from the DNA. Across this sample there are approximately 93,000 clones, with around three quarters seen only once. The ten largest clones add up to less than 3.5% of the sample.

Sequences SEHNR (CDR1) and FQNEAQ (CDR2) are obtained from the germline V gene (reference sequence). The germline ends are 14 bases apart after V is trimmed by 2 bases and J by 7 bases. Including the terminal cysteine and phenylalanine, the CDR3 comprises 15 residues. Only the CDR3 region is kept as DNA, spanning 45 bases read in frame from base 1. The cohort consisted of hundreds of healthy bone marrow donors. Cohort members were all nominally healthy when sampled, although unrecorded immune exposures were likely present. The donor tested CMV seropositive, placing the donor among the roughly 270 seropositive members of the cohort. Every donor gave a peripheral blood sample, and the peripheral blood mononuclear cells from that sample were used for TCR beta sequencing. Genomic DNA was extracted from the blood cell samples with the Qiagen DNeasy Blood Extraction Kit.

The source is a male donor in good health and CMV-seropositive. The rearrangement combines TRBV7-9 with TRBJ1-4; perhaps TRBD1 is the D gene, with 6 bases matching. Sequenced input: PBMCs. The nucleotide sequence is TGTGCCAGCAGCTTAAGGACAGTGGGTGCTGAAAAACTGTTTTTT. Its protein product is CASSLRTVGAEKLFF. This CDR3, with the reference TRBV7-9 and TRBJ1-4 proteins standing in past its ends, gives the full variable domain DTGVSQNPRHKITKRGQNVTFRCDPISEHNRLYWYRQTLGQGPEFLTYFQNEAQLEKSRLLSDRFSAERPKGSFSTLEIQRTEQGDSAMYLCASSLRTVGAEKLFFGSGTQLSVL.